This T cell receptor beta chain was profiled in a study of identical twins. In its sample, this clonotype was seen a few times. Germline V lookup: CDR1 SGHTA, CDR2 FQGNSA. The CDR3 runs 14 residues. V lost 5 bases to trimming and J lost 2 bases; unmatched junction nucleotides: 5. TCRdb reprocessed the 5' RACE reads with MiXCR, giving one entry per CDR3 protein. The table includes around 240,000 distinct CDR3 sequences, approximately 7% detected once. The sample was also reused in another study, on yellow fever vaccine responses in identical twins.

This TCR derives from a woman in her late teens or twenties in good health. The chain couples TRBV7-2 to TRBJ2-5, with TRBD2 matching 7 bases. The sequenced material came from memory (CD45RO+) T cells sorted from blood. The chain's CDR3 is CASSTSGIQETQYF. CDR3 nucleotide sequence: TGTGCCAGCAGCACCAGCGGGATACAAGAGACCCAGTACTTC.